These 5 T cell receptor beta chains originate from one sample sequenced in a study of shared clonotypes between healthy human individuals. Using immunoSEQ multiplex PCR, the repertoire was profiled, and TCRdb retains in-frame clones only, with some absent. The sample records hundreds of thousands of clones, about 80% being singletons. Material for sequencing was memory CD4+ T cells sorted from blood. Stated subset: CD45RA-negative fraction. The origin of the receptors is a young woman in good health.

This clone was counted only a few times. This rearrangement joins TRBV6-1 to TRBJ2-3; a weak D match, TRBD1 (5 bases). There are 15 residues in the CDR3. Germline V gene data show CDR1 as MNHNS and CDR2 as SASEGT. V was trimmed by 7 bases and J by 0 bases, leaving 14 bases between them. DNA for the CDR3: TGTGCCAGCATCCTCTCAGGGTTAAGCACAGATACGCAGTATTTT. This sequence encodes CASILSGLSTDTQYF.

This chain uses TRBV5-4 with TRBJ2-3; 9 nucleotides match TRBD1. Germline assignment: CDR1 SGHNT and CDR2 YYREEE (reference sequence). The J segment lost 10 bases and the V segment lost 3 bases, leaving 9 bases of the junction unmatched. This CDR3 spans 14 amino acids. In nucleotides, the CDR3 is TGTGCCAGCAGCTCTCGGACAGGGGAGAGTGCGCAGTATTTT. Residues: CASSSRTGESAQYF.

The gene calls are TRBV7-9 and TRBJ1-5; no clear D gene. The CDR3 sequence is 18 residues long. Trimming stripped 5 bases from V and 5 bases from J, with 25 bases between. Germline CDR1 and CDR2: SEHNR and FQNEAQ (reference sequence). The CDR3 region is CASSPPRAGSFLHQPQHF. In DNA, the CDR3 is TGTGCCAGCAGCCCGCCCCGGGCAGGTTCCTTCCTTCATCAGCCCCAGCATTTT.

The V gene is TRBV7-2, the J gene TRBJ2-5; D uncertain. The CDR3 contains 15 residues. Germline values: CDR1 SGHTA, CDR2 FQGNSA. V lost 1 base, J lost 2 bases, and 11 bases lay in between. DNA for the CDR3: TGTGCCAGCAGCTTAGGGGTGGCAGAACAAGAGACCCAGTACTTC. Amino acids: CASSLGVAEQETQYF.

Comments on this clone: Distinct nucleotide sequences in the sample also encode this CDR3. The V call is TRBV5-4, the J call TRBJ2-5; D gene unclear. Germline CDR1 is SGHNT and CDR2 is YYREEE (reference sequence). Trimming stripped 5 bases from V and 0 bases from J, with 2 bases between. The CDR3 length is 11 residues. The CDR3 nucleotides are TGTGCCAGCAGTTACCAAGAGACCCAGTACTTC. Its protein product is CASSYQETQYF.